Sequencing of this T cell receptor (beta chain) was carried out in a study of blood T cell repertoires in COVID-19. Study-level background: Italy, Spain and the United States were the sources of the convalescent and acute COVID-19 samples. T cells, B-cell-depleted T cells, or PBMCs supplied cDNA or gDNA.

V was cut by 7 bases and J by 5 bases, with 14 bases left in between. CDR1 PRHDT and CDR2 FYEKMQ come from the germline V gene (reference sequence). This CDR3 comprises 13 residues. Repertoires were generated with immunoSEQ multiplex PCR, while TCRdb's copy carries only in-frame clones and drops some. The profile shows about 270,000 clones, around 88% of them singletons. The V and J genes are TRBV13 and TRBJ1-1, with a possible D match to TRBD1 (6 bases). The TCR originated in an elderly man with acute or convalescent COVID-19. The sample comprised peripheral blood. In nucleotides, the CDR3 is TGTGCCAGCAACCCAGGGGAGGGGACTGAAGCTTTCTTT. The encoded protein is CASNPGEGTEAFF.